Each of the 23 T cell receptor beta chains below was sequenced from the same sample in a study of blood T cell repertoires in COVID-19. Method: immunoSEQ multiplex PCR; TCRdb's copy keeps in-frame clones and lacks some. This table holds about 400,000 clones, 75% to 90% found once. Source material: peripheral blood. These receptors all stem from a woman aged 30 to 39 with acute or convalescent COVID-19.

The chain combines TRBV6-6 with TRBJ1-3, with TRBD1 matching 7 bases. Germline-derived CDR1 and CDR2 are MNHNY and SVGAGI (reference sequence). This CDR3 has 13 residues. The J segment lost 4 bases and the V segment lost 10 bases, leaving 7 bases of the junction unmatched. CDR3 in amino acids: CATEQGSGNTIYF. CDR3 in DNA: TGTGCCACCGAACAGGGGTCCGGAAACACCATATATTTT.

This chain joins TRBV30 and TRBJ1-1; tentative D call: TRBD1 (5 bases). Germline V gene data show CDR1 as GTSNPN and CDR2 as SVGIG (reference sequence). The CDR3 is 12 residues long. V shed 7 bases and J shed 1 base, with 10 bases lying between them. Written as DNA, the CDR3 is TGTGCCTTGAGACAGTCGAACACTGAAGCTTTCTTT. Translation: CALRQSNTEAFF. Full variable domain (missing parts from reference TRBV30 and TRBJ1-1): SQTIHQWPATLVQPVGSPLSLECTVEGTSNPNLYWYRQAAGRGLQLLFYSVGIGQISSEVPQNLSASRPQDRQFILSSKKLLLSDSGFYLCALRQSNTEAFFGQGTRLTVV.

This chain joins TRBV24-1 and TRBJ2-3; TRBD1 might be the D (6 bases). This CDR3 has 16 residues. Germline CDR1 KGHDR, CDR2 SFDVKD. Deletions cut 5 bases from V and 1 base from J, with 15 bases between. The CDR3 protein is CATSAPTRTGTDTQYF. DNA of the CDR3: TGTGCCACCAGTGCCCCTACCCGGACAGGCACAGATACGCAGTATTTT.

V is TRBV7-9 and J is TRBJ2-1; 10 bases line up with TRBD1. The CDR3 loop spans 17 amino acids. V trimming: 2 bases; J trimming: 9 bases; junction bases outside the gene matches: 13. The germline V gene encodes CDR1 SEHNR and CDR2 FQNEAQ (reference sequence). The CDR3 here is CASSLNAGRTGGREQFF. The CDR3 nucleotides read TGTGCCAGCAGCTTAAACGCGGGGAGGACAGGGGGACGTGAGCAGTTCTTC.

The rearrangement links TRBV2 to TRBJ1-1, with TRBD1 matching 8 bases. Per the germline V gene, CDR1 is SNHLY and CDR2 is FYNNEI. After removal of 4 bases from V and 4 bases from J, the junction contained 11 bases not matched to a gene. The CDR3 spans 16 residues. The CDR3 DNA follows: TGTGCCAGCAGTGTTCAGGGGGCAGGTTTTGGCACTGAAGCTTTCTTT. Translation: CASSVQGAGFGTEAFF.

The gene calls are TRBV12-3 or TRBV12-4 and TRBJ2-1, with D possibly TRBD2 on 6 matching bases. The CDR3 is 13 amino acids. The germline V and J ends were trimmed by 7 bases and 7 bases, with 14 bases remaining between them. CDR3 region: CASTRGSGNEQFF. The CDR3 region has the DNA TGTGCCAGCACTCGAGGGAGCGGGAATGAGCAGTTCTTC.

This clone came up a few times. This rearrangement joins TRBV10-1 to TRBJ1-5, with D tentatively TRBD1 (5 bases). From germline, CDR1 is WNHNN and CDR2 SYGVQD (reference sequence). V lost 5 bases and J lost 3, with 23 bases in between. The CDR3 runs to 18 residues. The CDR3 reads CASSLREASRSANQPQHF. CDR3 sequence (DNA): TGCGCCAGCAGTCTCAGGGAGGCCTCCCGATCCGCCAATCAGCCCCAGCATTTT.

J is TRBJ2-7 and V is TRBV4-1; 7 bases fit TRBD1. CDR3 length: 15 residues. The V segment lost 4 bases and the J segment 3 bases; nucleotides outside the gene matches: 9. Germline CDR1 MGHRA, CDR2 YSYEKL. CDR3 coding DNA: TGCGCCAGCAGCCCCCGACAGGGTCCCAACTACGAGCAGTACTTC. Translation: CASSPRQGPNYEQYF.

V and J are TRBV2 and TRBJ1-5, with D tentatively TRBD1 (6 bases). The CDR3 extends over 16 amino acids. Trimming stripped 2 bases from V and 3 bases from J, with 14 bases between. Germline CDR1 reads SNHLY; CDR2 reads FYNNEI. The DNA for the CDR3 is TGTGCCAGCAGTGAAAGGGCGGGGGCGTCCAATCAGCCCCAGCATTTT. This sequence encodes CASSERAGASNQPQHF.

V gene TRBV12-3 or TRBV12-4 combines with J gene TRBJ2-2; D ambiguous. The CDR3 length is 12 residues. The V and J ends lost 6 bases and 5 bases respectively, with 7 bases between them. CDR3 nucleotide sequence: TGTGCCAGCAGAGAGTTTACCGGGGAGCTGTTTTTT. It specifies CASREFTGELFF.

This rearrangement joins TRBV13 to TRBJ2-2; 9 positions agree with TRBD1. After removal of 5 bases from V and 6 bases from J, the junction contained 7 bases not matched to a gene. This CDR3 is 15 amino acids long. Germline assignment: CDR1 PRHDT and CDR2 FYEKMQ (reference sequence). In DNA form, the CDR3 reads TGTGCCAGCAGCCACGGGACAGGGTTTCCCGGGGAGCTGTTTTTT. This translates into CASSHGTGFPGELFF.

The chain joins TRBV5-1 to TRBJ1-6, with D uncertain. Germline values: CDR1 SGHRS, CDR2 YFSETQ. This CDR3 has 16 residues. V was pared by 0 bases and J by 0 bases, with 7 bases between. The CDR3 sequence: CASSLAGVSYNSPLHF. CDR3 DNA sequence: TGCGCCAGCAGCTTGGCCGGGGTCTCCTATAATTCACCCCTCCACTTT.

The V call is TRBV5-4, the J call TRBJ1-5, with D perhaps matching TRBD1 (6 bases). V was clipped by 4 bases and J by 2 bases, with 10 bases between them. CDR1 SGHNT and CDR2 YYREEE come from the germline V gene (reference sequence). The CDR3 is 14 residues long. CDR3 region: CASSLRGGNQPQHF. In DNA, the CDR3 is TGTGCCAGCAGCCTCAGGGGTGGCAATCAGCCCCAGCATTTT.

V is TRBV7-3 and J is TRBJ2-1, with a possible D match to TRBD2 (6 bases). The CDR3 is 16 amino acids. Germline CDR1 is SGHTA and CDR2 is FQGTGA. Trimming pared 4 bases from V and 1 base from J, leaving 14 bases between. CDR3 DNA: TGTGCCAGCAGCTCGGGTGGGGGGATGTCCTACAATGAGCAGTTCTTC. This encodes CASSSGGGMSYNEQFF.

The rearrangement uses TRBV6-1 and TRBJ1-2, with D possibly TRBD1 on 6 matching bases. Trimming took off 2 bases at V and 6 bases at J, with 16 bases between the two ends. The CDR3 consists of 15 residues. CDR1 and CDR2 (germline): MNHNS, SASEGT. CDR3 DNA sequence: TGTGCCAGCAGTGAACGAAGGGGACACCATAATGGCTACACCTTC. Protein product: CASSERRGHHNGYTF.

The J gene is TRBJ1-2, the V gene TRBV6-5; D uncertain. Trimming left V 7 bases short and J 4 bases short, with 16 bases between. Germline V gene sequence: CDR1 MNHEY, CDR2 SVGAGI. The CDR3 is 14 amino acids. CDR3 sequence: CASNLFQESYGYTF. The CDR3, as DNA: TGTGCCAGCAATCTGTTTCAGGAATCCTATGGCTACACCTTC.

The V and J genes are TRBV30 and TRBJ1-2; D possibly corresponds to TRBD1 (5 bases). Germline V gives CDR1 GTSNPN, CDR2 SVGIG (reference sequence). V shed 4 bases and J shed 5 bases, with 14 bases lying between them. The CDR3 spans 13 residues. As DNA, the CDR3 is TGTGCCTGGACCAGGGAGGGGTGGTATGGCTACACCTTC. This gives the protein CAWTREGWYGYTF. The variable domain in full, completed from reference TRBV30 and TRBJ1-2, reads SQTIHQWPATLVQPVGSPLSLECTVEGTSNPNLYWYRQAAGRGLQLLFYSVGIGQISSEVPQNLSASRPQDRQFILSSKKLLLSDSGFYLCAWTREGWYGYTFGSGTRLTVV.

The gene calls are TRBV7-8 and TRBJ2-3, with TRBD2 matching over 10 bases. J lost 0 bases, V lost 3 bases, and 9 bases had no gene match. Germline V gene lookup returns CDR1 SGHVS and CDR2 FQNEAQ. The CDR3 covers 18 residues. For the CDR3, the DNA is TGTGCCAGCAGCTTTCGGGCTAGCGGGGGCGGAAGCACAGATACGCAGTATTTT. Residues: CASSFRASGGGSTDTQYF.

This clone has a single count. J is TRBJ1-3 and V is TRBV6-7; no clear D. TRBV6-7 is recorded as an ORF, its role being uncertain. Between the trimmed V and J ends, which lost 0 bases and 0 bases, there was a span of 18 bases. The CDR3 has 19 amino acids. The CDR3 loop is CASSYSMKPREHSGNTIYF. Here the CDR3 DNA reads TGTGCCAGCAGTTACTCGATGAAACCGCGGGAACACTCTGGAAACACCATATATTTT.

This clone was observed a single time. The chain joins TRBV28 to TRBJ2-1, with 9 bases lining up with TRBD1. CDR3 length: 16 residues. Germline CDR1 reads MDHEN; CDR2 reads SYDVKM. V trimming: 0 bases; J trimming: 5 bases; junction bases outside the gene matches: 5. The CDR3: CASSLWIQGANNEQFF. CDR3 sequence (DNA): TGTGCCAGCAGTTTATGGATACAGGGGGCGAACAATGAGCAGTTCTTC. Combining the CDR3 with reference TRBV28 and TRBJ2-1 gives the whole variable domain DVKVTQSSRYLVKRTGEKVFLECVQDMDHENMFWYRQDPGLGLRLIYFSYDVKMKEKGDIPEGYSVSREKKERFSLILESASTNQTSMYLCASSLWIQGANNEQFFGPGTRLTVL.

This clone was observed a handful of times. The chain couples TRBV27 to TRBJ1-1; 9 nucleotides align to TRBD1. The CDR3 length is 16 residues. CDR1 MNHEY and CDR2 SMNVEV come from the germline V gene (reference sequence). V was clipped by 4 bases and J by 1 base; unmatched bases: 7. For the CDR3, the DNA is TGTGCCAGCAGTTGGCGGACAGGGGTTGCGAACACTGAAGCTTTCTTT. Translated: CASSWRTGVANTEAFF.

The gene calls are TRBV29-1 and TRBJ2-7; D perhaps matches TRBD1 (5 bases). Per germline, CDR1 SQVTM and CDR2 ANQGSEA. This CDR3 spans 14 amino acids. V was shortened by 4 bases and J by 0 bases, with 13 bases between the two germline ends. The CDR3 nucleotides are TGCAGCGTTGCTTCCCGACAGAACTCCTACGAGCAGTACTTC. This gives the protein CSVASRQNSYEQYF.

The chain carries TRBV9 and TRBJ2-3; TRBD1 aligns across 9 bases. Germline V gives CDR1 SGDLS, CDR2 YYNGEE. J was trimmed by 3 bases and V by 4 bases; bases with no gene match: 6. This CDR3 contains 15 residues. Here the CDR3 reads CASSFRTGETDTQYF. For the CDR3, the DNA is TGTGCCAGCAGCTTTCGGACAGGGGAGACAGATACGCAGTATTTT.